This note documents a single T cell receptor (beta chain) sequence. Its antigen is not known. The CDR3 is 13 amino acids. Trimming stripped 6 bases from V and 4 bases from J, with 10 bases between. The germline V gene has CDR1 MNHNY and CDR2 SVGAGI (reference sequence). Ahead of DNA extraction, samples held about 0.95-11 million cryopreserved PBMC each. This entry comes from a study of long-term antiretroviral therapy in people with HIV. Whole-study results and caveats: Dominance of pre-ART expanded clones persisted, fluctuating and often declining after ART. Although diversity increased after ART, it remained lower than in transplant donor controls.

The run of the v3.0 immunoSEQ assay was at survey level. Method: immunoSEQ multiplex PCR; TCRdb's copy keeps in-frame clones and lacks some. The repertoire holds 20,000 to 25,000 clones, with under 80% as singletons. The TCR was taken from a woman in her 40s with HIV. The genes are TRBV6-6 and TRBJ2-1, with D unclear. The sequenced sample was unsorted PBMCs, obtained 1.1 years before starting antiretroviral therapy. In DNA, the CDR3 is TGTGCCAGCAGGTTACTCGATTACAATGAGCAGTTCTTC. Its translation is CASRLLDYNEQFF.